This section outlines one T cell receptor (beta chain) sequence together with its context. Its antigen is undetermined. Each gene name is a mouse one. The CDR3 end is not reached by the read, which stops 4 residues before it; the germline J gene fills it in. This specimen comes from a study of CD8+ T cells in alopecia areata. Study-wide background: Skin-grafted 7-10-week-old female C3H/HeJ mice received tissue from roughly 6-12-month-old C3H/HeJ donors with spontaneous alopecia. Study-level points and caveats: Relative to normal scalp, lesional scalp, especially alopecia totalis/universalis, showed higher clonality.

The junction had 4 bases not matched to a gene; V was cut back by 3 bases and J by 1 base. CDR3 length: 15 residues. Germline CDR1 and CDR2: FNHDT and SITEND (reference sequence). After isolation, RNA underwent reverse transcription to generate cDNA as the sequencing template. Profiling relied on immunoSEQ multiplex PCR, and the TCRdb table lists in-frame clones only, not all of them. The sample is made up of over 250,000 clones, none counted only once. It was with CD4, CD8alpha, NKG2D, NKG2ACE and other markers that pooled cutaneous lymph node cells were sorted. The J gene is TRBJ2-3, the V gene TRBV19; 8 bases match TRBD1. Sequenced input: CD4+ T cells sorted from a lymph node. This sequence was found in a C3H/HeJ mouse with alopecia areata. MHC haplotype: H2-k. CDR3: CASSKDRGGAETLYF. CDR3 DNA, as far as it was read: TGTGCCAGCAGTAAAGACAGGGGTGGTGCAGAA. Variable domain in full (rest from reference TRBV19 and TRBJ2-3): GGIITQTPKFLIGQEGQKLTLKCQQNFNHDTMYWYRQDSGKGLRLIYYSITENDLQKGDLSEGYDASREKKSSFSLTVTSAQKNEMAVFLCASSKDRGGAETLYFGSGTRLTVL.